This TCR beta chain was recorded in a study of blood T cell repertoires in COVID-19 (dated by TCRdb to about 2020). The study in broad terms: Samples covering the acute and convalescent phases of COVID-19 were provided by collaborators in the United States, Italy and Spain. The prospective study material was composed of cDNA or gDNA derived from T cells, B-cell-depleted T cells, or PBMCs. The dataset comprised deeply sampled blood TCRbeta repertoires from subjects exposed to, actively infected with, or recovered from COVID-19. The repertoires were released in a freely available public database intended as a resource for research on the immune response to SARS-CoV-2. The samples were drawn from the first 160 participants of the ongoing ImmuneRACE study and from some 1,300 subjects provided by 6 global collaborators. A de-identified subject ID, COVID-19 status, age in years and sex were almost always included in the sample metadata. Where available, HLA class I and class II types were taken from metadata supplied by the sample provider and were not determined by assay-based typing. General study outcomes and caveats: Clinical and demographic metadata were provided uncurated, with the amount varying by source and participant.

The collaborating institutions used their own protocols to collect whole blood in K2EDTA tubes. For TCRbeta analysis, collaborators shipped samples as frozen whole blood, isolated PBMCs, or DNA extracted from either of those sample types. The immunoSEQ Assay, a bias-controlled multiplex PCR, was used to amplify TCRbeta CDR3 regions from genomic DNA. The source study handled its data this way. The number of nucleated cells in each sample was estimated from the amplification of reference gene primers within the assay. Sequence reads were collapsed and filtered to measure the absolute abundance of every unique TCRbeta CDR3 rearrangement. For each sample, productive Simpson clonality was calculated as the square root of Simpson's diversity index over productive rearrangements. TCRdb took over this immuneACCESS table, retaining in-frame rearrangements with V and J assigned. Such tables are incomplete; in checked studies, under half of the missing clones stem from an unresolved V gene, and the remainder is unexplained. The V and J calls and clone size are taken from that table; D and trimming were inferred from the DNA. In this sample the table shows 400,000 to 550,000 clones, around 88% of which occur a single time. 4.3% of the sample is held by the ten biggest clonotypes.

As to this clone: It lacks a known antigen. Per-base quality was not reported, and no clone a single base away is much larger than it.

V and J are truncated by 5 bases and 8 bases respectively, leaving an intervening sequence of 19 bases. Including the terminal cysteine and phenylalanine, the CDR3 comprises 15 residues. CDR3 DNA only is kept here, 45 bases in frame from base 1. For CDR1 and CDR2, the germline V gene lists SGHTA and FQGTGA. Source material: peripheral blood. The sequence was obtained from a woman younger than 45 with acute or convalescent COVID-19. The V and J segments used are TRBV7-3 and TRBJ2-1; TRBD2 could be the D gene, as 5 bases match. Here is the DNA: TGTGCCAGCAGCCCAGAGGAGGTAGGCTGGGATGAGCAGTTCTTC. Translated, this gives CASSPEEVGWDEQFF.